Shown below are 5 T cell receptor beta chains from a single sample sequenced in a study of T-cell memory formation after mild COVID-19. Each CDR3 protein is one row after TCRdb ran MiXCR on the 5' RACE reads. The table lists about 170,000 distinct CDR3 sequences, 13% of them singletons. What was sequenced was PBMCs or a T cell subset sorted from them (not recorded which). These TCRs come from a man younger than 30 who had mild COVID-19 (a few samples of this study predate the infection). Cell type and time point are not known.

The CDR3 nucleotides read TGTGCCAGCTCACCCCAGGACCTCTACGAGCAGTACTTC. The encoded protein is CASSPQDLYEQYF. The V call is TRBV18, the J call TRBJ2-7, with unresolved D. The CDR3 has 13 amino acids. V lost 3 bases and J lost 3, with 9 bases in between. Germline CDR1 is KGHSH and CDR2 is LQKENI.

The rearrangement links TRBV6-5 to TRBJ2-3; possibly TRBD2 for D (6 bases). Trimming cost V 7 bases and J 7 bases, with 15 bases left between them. Germline loops: CDR1 MNHEY, CDR2 SVGAGI. This CDR3 spans 13 amino acids. CDR3 sequence: CASTSPGGNTQYF. CDR3 nucleotides: TGTGCCAGCACCTCTCCCGGGGGAAATACGCAGTATTTT.

J is TRBJ2-7 and V is TRBV7-9, with 7 bases matching TRBD1. The CDR3 consists of 17 residues. The germline V gene has CDR1 SEHNR and CDR2 FQNEAQ (reference sequence). V dropped 5 bases and J dropped 1; count of bases not matched to a gene: 14. The CDR3 reads CASSPNPGTVTSYEQYF. CDR3 bases: TGTGCCAGCAGCCCGAACCCCGGGACAGTCACTTCCTACGAGCAGTACTTC.

This chain connects TRBV9 to TRBJ1-6; maybe TRBD1 (5 bases). The germline V gene encodes CDR1 SGDLS and CDR2 YYNGEE. This CDR3 is built from 14 residues. V was pared by 2 bases and J by 8 bases, with 11 bases between. CDR3 nucleotide sequence: TGTGCCAGCAGCGTCGGGCAGGGAGATTCACCCCTCCACTTT. It encodes CASSVGQGDSPLHF.

The V call is TRBV20-1, the J call TRBJ1-4, with TRBD1 matching 7 bases. The length of the CDR3 is 14 residues. J lost 10 bases, V lost 5 bases, and 13 bases had no gene match. Germline CDR1 reads DFQATT; CDR2 reads SNEGSKA (reference sequence). CDR3 sequence: CSASPLRQGGKLFF. The DNA of the CDR3 is TGCAGTGCTTCCCCCTTGAGACAGGGCGGAAAACTGTTTTTT.